One sample yielded the 20 T cell receptor beta chains listed below, sequenced in a study of blood T cells in healthy people across ages. For the second PCR, which ran for about 7 to 11 cycles, a sample-barcoded 5' primer and a J-beta primer mix were used. Each CDR3 protein gets one entry after TCRdb re-called the 5' RACE reads with MiXCR. Of about 1.8 million distinct CDR3 sequences in the sample, around 50% were seen once. Source material: blood. The receptors derive from a woman aged 40 to 49 in good health.

The chain carries TRBV10-2 and TRBJ2-7; D possibly uses TRBD1 or TRBD2 (5 bases each). The tail of the sequence fits TRBJ2-5 better, so the J call may be wrong. The CDR3 is 14 residues long. Looked up from germline, CDR1 is WSHSY and CDR2 is SAAADI. DNA for the CDR3: TGCGCCAGCAGAGCCGGGACCGCAAAAGAGACCCAGTACTTC. Its translation is CASRAGTAKETQYF.

The rearrangement uses TRBV6-1 and TRBJ2-5; 12 bases match TRBD2. Trimming took 4 bases from V and 11 from J; bases not matched to a gene: 17. The germline CDR1 and CDR2 sequences are MNHNS and SASEGT. The CDR3 extends over 17 amino acids. The CDR3 sequence is CASSVGLAGHSYNEQYF. The CDR3 DNA follows: TGTGCCAGCAGTGTCGGACTAGCGGGGCACTCCTACAATGAGCAGTACTTC.

A few counts support this clonotype. The rearrangement links TRBV11-2 to TRBJ1-2; D ambiguous. Trimming stripped 4 bases from V and 3 bases from J, with 12 bases between. Per germline, CDR1 SGHAT and CDR2 FQNNGV. CDR3 size: 14 residues. The CDR3 DNA reads TGTGCCAGCAGCTCCCAGGTGCTCGACTATGGCTACACCTTC. Translated: CASSSQVLDYGYTF.

The V and J genes are TRBV20-1 and TRBJ2-3; D possibly corresponds to TRBD1 (5 bases). CDR1 and CDR2 from the germline V gene are DFQATT and SNEGSKA (reference sequence). The CDR3 runs 19 residues. V shed 5 bases and J shed 0 bases, with 27 bases lying between them. CDR3 amino acids: CSAESPDDEGVLSTDTQYF. The CDR3 DNA follows: TGCAGTGCTGAATCCCCCGACGATGAAGGGGTCCTTAGCACAGATACGCAGTATTTT.

This chain uses TRBV27 with TRBJ2-5; TRBD2 matches at 10 bases. After removal of 2 bases from V and 0 bases from J, the junction contained 9 bases not matched to a gene. The length of the CDR3 is 18 residues. Germline CDR1 MNHEY, CDR2 SMNVEV (reference sequence). The CDR3 here is CASSLLFSSGGYQETQYF. CDR3 bases: TGTGCCAGCAGTTTACTATTTTCTAGCGGGGGATACCAAGAGACCCAGTACTTC.

The chain employs TRBV7-3 and TRBJ2-1; 10 positions agree with TRBD1. Germline values: CDR1 SGHTA, CDR2 FQGTGA. Germline trimming cut 1 base from V and 7 bases from J; bases unmatched to any gene: 4. The CDR3 totals 15 residues. In DNA form, the CDR3 reads TGTGCCAGCAGCTTAATGGGGACAGGGGAAAATGAGCAGTTCTTC. The encoded protein is CASSLMGTGENEQFF.

The chain combines TRBV27 with TRBJ2-1, with 11 positions matching TRBD2. The CDR3 contains 14 residues. The junction had 3 bases not matched to a gene; V was cut back by 5 bases and J by 6 bases. Germline CDR1 reads MNHEY; CDR2 reads SMNVEV (reference sequence). CDR3 DNA sequence: TGTGCCAGCAGTATTAGCGGGGGGGTCAATGAGCAGTTCTTC. As protein: CASSISGGVNEQFF.

This rearrangement joins TRBV6-2 or TRBV6-3 to TRBJ2-2; a weak D match, TRBD1 (5 bases). This CDR3 spans 18 amino acids. CDR1 MNHEY and CDR2 SVGEGT come from the germline V gene. The V end was cut by 0 bases, the J end by 2 bases, with 16 bases between. The CDR3 DNA is TGTGCCAGCAGTTACTCGAAATGGCAGGGTTTTAACACCGGGGAGCTGTTTTTT. Translated, it gives CASSYSKWQGFNTGELFF.

CDR3 sequence (DNA): TGTGCCAGCAGCCCCGGGACAGGGTACTCTGGAAACACCATATATTTT. It is translated as CASSPGTGYSGNTIYF. The V gene is TRBV7-6, the J gene TRBJ1-3; 9 bases line up with TRBD1. The V and J ends lost 5 bases and 0 bases, in that order; junction bases with no gene match: 5. CDR3 length: 16 amino acids. Germline loops: CDR1 SGHVS, CDR2 FNYEAQ.

This clonotype was picked up a small number of times. The V gene is TRBV7-2, the J gene TRBJ2-1; no clear D gene. The CDR3 is made up of 11 amino acids. From germline, CDR1 is SGHTA and CDR2 FQGNSA. V was trimmed by 5 bases and J by 9 bases, leaving 8 bases between them. CDR3: CASSNPSEQFF. CDR3 in DNA: TGTGCCAGCAGCAATCCCAGTGAGCAGTTCTTC.

The J gene is TRBJ2-7, the V gene TRBV6-1; no clear D. The CDR3 totals 14 residues. Germline lookup yields CDR1 MNHNS and CDR2 SASEGT. V lost 6 bases to trimming and J lost 2 bases, with 14 bases between them. The CDR3 loop is CASRITTQTYEQYF. In nucleotides, the CDR3 is TGTGCCAGCAGGATAACGACACAGACCTACGAGCAGTACTTC.

There are many counts of this clonotype. The V and J genes are TRBV29-1 and TRBJ2-7; no firm D call. The CDR3 extends over 13 amino acids. Trimming pared 4 bases from V and 3 bases from J, leaving 13 bases between. Germline CDR1 reads SQVTM; CDR2 reads ANQGSEA. CDR3 coding DNA: TGCAGCGTTGTGGCAGGTCCCTACTACGAGCAGTACTTC. Translated: CSVVAGPYYEQYF.

The chain has TRBV28 and TRBJ1-4; D is possibly TRBD1 (6 bases). This CDR3 region has 15 residues. Germline loops: CDR1 MDHEN, CDR2 SYDVKM. Trimming shortened V by 0 bases and J by 8 bases, and 13 bases separated the two germline ends. The CDR3 is CASSLWGALEEKLFF. Written as DNA, the CDR3 is TGTGCCAGCAGTTTATGGGGGGCTCTCGAAGAAAAACTGTTTTTT.

V usage is TRBV10-3 and J usage is TRBJ1-4; weak D call: TRBD1 (5 bases). Germline V lookup: CDR1 ENHRY, CDR2 SYGVKD. With 10 bases removed from V and 3 bases from J, the gap between germline ends came to 12 bases. The CDR3 contains 13 residues. CDR3 sequence reads: CASSGSANEKLFF. CDR3 DNA: TGTGCCAGCTCAGGGTCAGCTAATGAAAAACTGTTTTTT.

This rearrangement joins TRBV24-1 to TRBJ2-1; 14 nucleotides agree with TRBD2. J was trimmed by 9 bases and V by 3 bases; bases with no gene match: 6. The CDR3 runs 16 residues. Germline CDR1 KGHDR, CDR2 SFDVKD. CDR3: CATSDRLAGGHGEQFF. CDR3 coding DNA: TGTGCCACCAGTGATAGACTAGCGGGGGGGCACGGTGAGCAGTTCTTC.

V is TRBV28 and J is TRBJ2-3; D unclear. Trimming removed 0 bases at V and 0 bases at J, with 4 bases between. The CDR3 is 14 residues long. Germline values: CDR1 MDHEN, CDR2 SYDVKM. CDR3: CASSLWRSTDTQYF. The CDR3 nucleotides read TGTGCCAGCAGTTTATGGCGCAGCACAGATACGCAGTATTTT.

V is TRBV6-5 and J is TRBJ1-2, with 11 bases identical to TRBD1. With V trimmed by 2 bases and J by 2 bases, 4 bases remained unmatched. This CDR3 is 16 amino acids long. Germline CDR1 is MNHEY and CDR2 is SVGAGI. CDR3 in amino acids: CASSYPRDRGNYGYTF. CDR3 bases: TGTGCCAGCAGTTACCCACGGGACAGGGGGAACTATGGCTACACCTTC.

This clonotype was counted only a few times. The chain joins TRBV4-1 to TRBJ1-6; 8 positions match TRBD1. V was clipped by 4 bases and J by 5 bases; unmatched bases: 7. CDR1 MGHRA and CDR2 YSYEKL come from the germline V gene. This CDR3 contains 16 residues. CDR3 amino acids: CASSPVTGANNSPLHF. The CDR3 DNA reads TGCGCCAGCAGCCCCGTGACAGGGGCCAATAATTCACCCCTCCACTTT.

This clonotype has a count of ten or more. The rearrangement joins TRBV27 to TRBJ2-1; D could derive from TRBD1 or TRBD2 (5 bases each). Trimming pared 4 bases from V and 10 bases from J, leaving 8 bases between. CDR1 and CDR2 (germline): MNHEY, SMNVEV (reference sequence). The CDR3 loop spans 11 amino acids. The chain's CDR3 is CASSSGDEQFF. The CDR3 nucleotides are TGTGCCAGCAGTTCCGGGGACGAGCAGTTCTTC.

This sequence joins TRBV11-2 and TRBJ2-1; 7 bases align to TRBD1. CDR3 size: 15 residues. The junction had 9 bases not matched to a gene; V was cut back by 4 bases and J by 6 bases. Germline V gene sequence: CDR1 SGHAT, CDR2 FQNNGV. The CDR3 coding sequence is TGTGCCAGCAGCTCCTCGGTGAAGGGGGCCAATGAGCAGTTCTTC. It codes for CASSSSVKGANEQFF.